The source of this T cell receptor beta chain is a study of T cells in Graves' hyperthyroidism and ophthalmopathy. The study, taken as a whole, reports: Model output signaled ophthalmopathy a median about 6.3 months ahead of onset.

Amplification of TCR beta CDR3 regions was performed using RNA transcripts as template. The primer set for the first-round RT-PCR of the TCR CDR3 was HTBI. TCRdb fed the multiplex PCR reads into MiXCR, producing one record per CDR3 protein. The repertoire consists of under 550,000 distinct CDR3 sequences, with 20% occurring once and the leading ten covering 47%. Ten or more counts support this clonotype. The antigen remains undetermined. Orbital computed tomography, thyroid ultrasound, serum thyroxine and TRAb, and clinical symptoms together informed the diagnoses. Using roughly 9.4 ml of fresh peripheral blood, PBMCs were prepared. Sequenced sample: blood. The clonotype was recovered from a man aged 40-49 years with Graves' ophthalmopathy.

Written as DNA, the CDR3 is TGTGCCAGCAGCTTAGTGCGCGCAGGGTCGGCAGATACGCAGTATTTT. Its protein is CASSLVRAGSADTQYF. The rearrangement uses TRBV7-9 and TRBJ2-3, with a possible D match to TRBD1 (5 bases). V was cut by 1 base and J by 4 bases, with 15 bases left in between. CDR1 is SEHNR and CDR2 is FQNEAQ in the germline V gene (reference sequence). There are 16 residues in the CDR3.